This entry lists 10 T cell receptor beta chains sequenced from one sample in a study of blood T cell repertoires in COVID-19. Only in-frame clones appear in the TCRdb table, and some are missing; sequencing was by immunoSEQ multiplex PCR. The table includes roughly 100,000 clones, over 75% detected once. The sample comprised peripheral blood. The receptors originated from a human donor in a cohort sampled during active or convalescent COVID-19.

CDR3 bases: TGTGCCAGCAGTTACTCCAGGGCGGTCGAGCAGTACTTC. Translated, it gives CASSYSRAVEQYF. The chain carries TRBV6-5 and TRBJ2-7, with TRBD1 as a possible D gene (5 bases). The CDR3 has 13 amino acids. Germline V gene data show CDR1 as MNHEY and CDR2 as SVGAGI. V shed 0 bases and J shed 6 bases, with 9 bases lying between them.

This chain connects TRBV10-3 to TRBJ1-4, with a tentative D call TRBD1 (5 bases). This CDR3 spans 15 amino acids. V was clipped by 0 bases and J by 4 bases, with 9 bases between them. Looked up from germline, CDR1 is ENHRY and CDR2 is SYGVKD. The CDR3 DNA sequence: TGTGCCATCAGTGAGTCCGGGGGTAATAATGAAAAACTGTTTTTT. Translated, it gives CAISESGGNNEKLFF.

The J gene is TRBJ1-2, the V gene TRBV25-1; D gene uncertain. Deletions cut 4 bases from V and 2 bases from J, with 8 bases between. The germline V gene encodes CDR1 MGHDK and CDR2 SYGVNS. The length of the CDR3 is 13 residues. This chain's CDR3 is CASSATGNYGYTF. CDR3 nucleotides: TGTGCCAGCAGTGCGACCGGGAACTATGGCTACACCTTC.

This clone was counted between two and nine times. The gene calls are TRBV5-1 and TRBJ1-2; 12 bases agree with TRBD1. The germline V gene encodes CDR1 SGHRS and CDR2 YFSETQ. The CDR3 spans 15 residues. V lost 4 bases to trimming and J lost 5 bases; unmatched junction nucleotides: 6. CDR3 sequence: CASSVGQGALYGYTF. CDR3 DNA: TGCGCCAGCAGCGTGGGACAGGGGGCGCTTTATGGCTACACCTTC.

This clone has only a few counts. The chain has TRBV5-1 and TRBJ1-5; D is ambiguous. Trimming cost V 0 bases and J 6 bases, with 7 bases left between them. CDR1 is SGHRS and CDR2 is YFSETQ in the germline V gene. There are 13 residues in the CDR3. The CDR3 sequence is CASSLAAGQPQHF. The CDR3 DNA sequence: TGCGCCAGCAGCTTGGCGGCGGGTCAGCCCCAGCATTTT.

This chain links TRBV5-6 with TRBJ2-1; tentative D call: TRBD2 (7 bases). In germline, CDR1 is SGHDT, CDR2 YYEEEE. Trimming cost V 0 bases and J 0 bases, with 10 bases left between them. The CDR3 contains 16 residues. In nucleotides, the CDR3 is TGTGCCAGCAGCTTGGCGGGGGGCTTCTCCTACAATGAGCAGTTCTTC. Translating gives CASSLAGGFSYNEQFF. The full variable domain, its missing parts supplied by reference TRBV5-6 and TRBJ2-1, is DAGVTQSPTHLIKTRGQQVTLRCSPKSGHDTVSWYQQALGQGPQFIFQYYEEEERQRGNFPDRFSGHQFPNYSSELNVNALLLGDSALYLCASSLAGGFSYNEQFFGPGTRLTVL.

The J gene is TRBJ2-5, the V gene TRBV2; maybe TRBD1 (6 bases). The CDR3 sequence is 14 residues long. The V end was cut by 4 bases, the J end by 0 bases, with 9 bases between. Germline V gene lookup returns CDR1 SNHLY and CDR2 FYNNEI. The CDR3: CASSVGTNQETQYF. The CDR3 nucleotides read TGTGCCAGCAGTGTAGGGACAAACCAAGAGACCCAGTACTTC.

This sequence joins TRBV18 and TRBJ1-2; perhaps TRBD1 as D (5 bases). From germline, CDR1 is KGHSH and CDR2 LQKENI. V was clipped by 3 bases and J by 0 bases, with 11 bases between them. The CDR3 contains 15 residues. The CDR3 region is CASSPGWTSNYGYTF. CDR3 DNA: TGTGCCAGCTCACCTGGATGGACATCTAACTATGGCTACACCTTC.

The chain is built from TRBV7-9 and TRBJ1-6, with 7 bases that match TRBD1. CDR3 length equals 14 residues. Germline V CDR1 and CDR2: SEHNR, FQNEAQ (reference sequence). Trimming removed 7 bases from V and 7 bases from J; junction bases left unmatched: 7. The CDR3 DNA is TGTGCCAGCAACATGGGGACAGCCAATTCACCCCTCCACTTT. Amino acid sequence: CASNMGTANSPLHF.

The chain carries TRBV6-2 or TRBV6-3 and TRBJ2-2; TRBD1 matches at 7 bases. V lost 5 bases and J lost 2; bases outside the gene matches: 14. This CDR3 has 18 residues. Germline values: CDR1 MNHEY, CDR2 SVGEGT. The CDR3 DNA reads as TGTGCCAGCAGTCCCGTCAGATTCGACAGGGTTAACACCGGGGAGCTGTTTTTT. This gives the protein CASSPVRFDRVNTGELFF.